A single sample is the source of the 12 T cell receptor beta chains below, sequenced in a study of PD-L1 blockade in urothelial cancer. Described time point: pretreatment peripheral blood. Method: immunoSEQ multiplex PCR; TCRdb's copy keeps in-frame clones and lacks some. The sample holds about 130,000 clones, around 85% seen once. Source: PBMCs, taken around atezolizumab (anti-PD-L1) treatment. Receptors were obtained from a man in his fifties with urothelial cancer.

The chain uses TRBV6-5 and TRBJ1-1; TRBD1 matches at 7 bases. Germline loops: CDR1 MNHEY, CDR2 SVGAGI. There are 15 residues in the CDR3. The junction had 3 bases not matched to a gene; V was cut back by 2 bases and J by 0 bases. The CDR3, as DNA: TGTGCCAGCAGTTACCGAGACAGGGTGAACACTGAAGCTTTCTTT. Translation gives CASSYRDRVNTEAFF.

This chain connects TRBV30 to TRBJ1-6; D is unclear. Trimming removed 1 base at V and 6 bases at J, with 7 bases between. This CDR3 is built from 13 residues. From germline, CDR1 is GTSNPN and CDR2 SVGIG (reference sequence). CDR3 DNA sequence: TGTGCCTGGAGTGGGTCGGGTAATTCACCCCTCCACTTT. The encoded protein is CAWSGSGNSPLHF.

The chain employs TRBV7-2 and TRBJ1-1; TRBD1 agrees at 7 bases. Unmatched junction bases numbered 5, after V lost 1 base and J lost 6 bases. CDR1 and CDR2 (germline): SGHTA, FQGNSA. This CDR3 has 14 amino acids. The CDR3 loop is CASSLGGQTPEAFF. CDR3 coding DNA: TGTGCCAGCAGCTTAGGGGGACAGACCCCTGAAGCTTTCTTT.

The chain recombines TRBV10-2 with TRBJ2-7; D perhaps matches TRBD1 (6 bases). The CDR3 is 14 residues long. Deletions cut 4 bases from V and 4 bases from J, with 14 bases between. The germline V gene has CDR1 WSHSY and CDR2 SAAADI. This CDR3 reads CASSGGPPEYEQYF. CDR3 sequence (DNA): TGCGCCAGCAGTGGGGGGCCCCCCGAATACGAGCAGTACTTC.

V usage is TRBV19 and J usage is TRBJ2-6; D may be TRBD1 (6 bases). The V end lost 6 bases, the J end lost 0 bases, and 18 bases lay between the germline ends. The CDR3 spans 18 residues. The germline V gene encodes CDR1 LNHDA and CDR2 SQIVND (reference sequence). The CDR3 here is CASRTGLQLLSGANVLTF. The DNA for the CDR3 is TGTGCCAGTAGGACAGGCTTACAACTCCTCTCTGGGGCCAACGTCCTGACTTTC.

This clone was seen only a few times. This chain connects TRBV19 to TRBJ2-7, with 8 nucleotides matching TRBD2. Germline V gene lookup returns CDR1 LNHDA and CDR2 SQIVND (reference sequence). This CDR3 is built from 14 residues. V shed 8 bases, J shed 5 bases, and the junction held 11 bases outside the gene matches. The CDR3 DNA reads TGTGCCAGTGGAAGCGGGAGCCCCTTCGACGAGCAGTACTTC. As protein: CASGSGSPFDEQYF.

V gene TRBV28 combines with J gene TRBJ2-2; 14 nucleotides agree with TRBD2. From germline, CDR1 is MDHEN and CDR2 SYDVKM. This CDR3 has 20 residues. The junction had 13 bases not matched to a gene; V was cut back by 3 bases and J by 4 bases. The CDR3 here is CASSFPRTSGRWGGTGELFF. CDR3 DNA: TGTGCCAGCAGTTTCCCCCGGACTAGCGGGAGGTGGGGGGGCACCGGGGAGCTGTTTTTT.

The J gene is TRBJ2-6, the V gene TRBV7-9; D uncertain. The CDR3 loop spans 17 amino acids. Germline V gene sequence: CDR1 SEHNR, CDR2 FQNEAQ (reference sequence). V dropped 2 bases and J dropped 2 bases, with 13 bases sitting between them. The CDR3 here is CASSLRQERTGANVLTF. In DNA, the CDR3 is TGTGCCAGCAGCTTACGCCAGGAACGAACTGGGGCCAACGTCCTGACTTTC.

CDR3 protein: CASSPSGGDEAFF. CDR3 DNA sequence: TGTGCCAGCTCCCCCTCAGGAGGGGATGAAGCTTTCTTT. The V and J genes are TRBV18 and TRBJ1-1; the D gene is possibly TRBD1 (5 bases). Trimming shortened V by 6 bases and J by 7 bases, and 15 bases separated the two germline ends. CDR1 is KGHSH and CDR2 is LQKENI in the germline V gene. The CDR3 is 13 residues long.

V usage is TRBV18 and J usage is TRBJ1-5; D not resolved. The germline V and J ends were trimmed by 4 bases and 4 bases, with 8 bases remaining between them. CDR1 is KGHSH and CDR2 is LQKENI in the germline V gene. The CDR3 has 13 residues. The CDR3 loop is CASSLAPNQPQHF. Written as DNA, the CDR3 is TGTGCCAGCTCACTAGCACCGAATCAGCCCCAGCATTTT. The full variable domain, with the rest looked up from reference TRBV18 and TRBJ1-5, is NAGVMQNPRHLVRRRGQEARLRCSPMKGHSHVYWYRQLPEEGLKFMVYLQKENIIDESGMPKERFSAEFPKEGPSILRIQQVVRGDSAAYFCASSLAPNQPQHFGDGTRLSIL.

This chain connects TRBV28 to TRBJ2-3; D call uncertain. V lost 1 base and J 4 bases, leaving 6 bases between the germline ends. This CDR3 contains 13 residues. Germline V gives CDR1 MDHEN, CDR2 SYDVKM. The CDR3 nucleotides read TGTGCCAGCAGTTTATATCTAGCAGATACGCAGTATTTT. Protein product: CASSLYLADTQYF.

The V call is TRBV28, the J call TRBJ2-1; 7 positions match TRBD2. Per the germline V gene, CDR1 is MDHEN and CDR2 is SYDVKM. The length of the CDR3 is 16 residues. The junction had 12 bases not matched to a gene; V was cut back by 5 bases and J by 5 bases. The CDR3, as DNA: TGTGCCAGCAGTCCTCCTGGGGGAGGGAGTCACAATGAGCAGTTCTTC. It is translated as CASSPPGGGSHNEQFF.